What follows are 27 T cell receptor beta chains derived from one specimen sequenced in a study of cytomegalovirus exposure and HLA in healthy donors. Primers: 60 Vbeta forward and 13 Jbeta reverse. Libraries were prepared by immunoSEQ multiplex PCR; TCRdb keeps only in-frame clonotypes and omits some of them. The data contain some 77,000 clones, around three quarters of them seen just once; the ten biggest clones take up roughly a fifth. Source material: PBMCs. Receptors were obtained from a woman aged 40 to 50 in good health and CMV-seropositive.

The genes are TRBV5-4 and TRBJ2-5, with 7 bases aligning to TRBD2. The V gene end was trimmed by 9 bases and the J gene end by 2 bases; junction bases not matched to a gene: 7. The CDR3 sequence is 13 residues long. Germline V gives CDR1 SGHNT, CDR2 YYREEE (reference sequence). CDR3 bases: TGTGCCACCTCTAGCGGACCGCAAGAGACCCAGTACTTC. It codes for CATSSGPQETQYF.

The genes are TRBV2 and TRBJ1-2; D call uncertain. Trimming pared 4 bases from V and 3 bases from J, leaving 6 bases between. Germline V gives CDR1 SNHLY, CDR2 FYNNEI. CDR3 size: 12 residues. CDR3 sequence: CASSAEDYGYTF. DNA of the CDR3: TGTGCCAGCAGTGCAGAAGACTATGGCTACACCTTC.

This chain's CDR3 is CASSLDGQGREQFF. The DNA of the CDR3 is TGTGCCAGCAGTTTGGACGGACAGGGTCGGGAGCAGTTCTTC. The chain employs TRBV28 and TRBJ2-1; 8 bases fit TRBD1. The ends lost 3 bases at V and 10 bases at J; junction bases unmatched: 8. The CDR3 runs 14 residues. CDR1 is MDHEN, CDR2 SYDVKM, per germline.

This clone has just a few counts. The chain recombines TRBV28 with TRBJ2-7; possibly TRBD1 for D (5 bases). This CDR3 region has 15 residues. Trimming removed 2 bases from V and 1 base from J, with 12 bases in between. Germline V lookup: CDR1 MDHEN, CDR2 SYDVKM. This CDR3 reads CASSLSRVYSYEQYF. The DNA for the CDR3 is TGTGCCAGCAGTTTAAGCAGGGTATATTCCTACGAGCAGTACTTC. Full variable domain (missing parts from reference TRBV28 and TRBJ2-7): DVKVTQSSRYLVKRTGEKVFLECVQDMDHENMFWYRQDPGLGLRLIYFSYDVKMKEKGDIPEGYSVSREKKERFSLILESASTNQTSMYLCASSLSRVYSYEQYFGPGTRLTVT.

The V call is TRBV18, the J call TRBJ1-5; 7 nucleotides line up with TRBD1. CDR3 size: 14 residues. Germline lookup yields CDR1 KGHSH and CDR2 LQKENI. With 4 bases clipped from V and 10 bases from J, the junction kept 10 bases outside the gene matches. CDR3 amino acids: CASSRETGRNPQHF. As DNA, the CDR3 is TGTGCCAGCTCACGAGAGACAGGGAGAAATCCCCAGCATTTT.

This chain joins TRBV27 and TRBJ2-7, with D possibly TRBD2 on 6 matching bases. Germline values: CDR1 MNHEY, CDR2 SMNVEV (reference sequence). The V end lost 6 bases, the J end lost 2 bases, and 14 bases lay between the germline ends. The CDR3 covers 14 residues. The CDR3 is CASRHLAETYEQYF. The DNA of the CDR3 is TGTGCCAGCAGACACTTAGCGGAGACCTACGAGCAGTACTTC.

The rearrangement links TRBV7-9 to TRBJ1-1; a weak D match, TRBD1 (6 bases). V shed 5 bases and J shed 1 base, with 14 bases lying between them. CDR3 length: 15 amino acids. Germline V gene data show CDR1 as SEHNR and CDR2 as FQNEAQ (reference sequence). The DNA for the CDR3 is TGTGCCAGCAGCCCAAGGGGGACACAGAACACTGAAGCTTTCTTT. Protein product: CASSPRGTQNTEAFF.

The rearrangement joins TRBV28 to TRBJ2-7, with TRBD2 matching 10 bases. Per the germline V gene, CDR1 is MDHEN and CDR2 is SYDVKM. V gave up 7 bases and J gave up 2 bases; unmatched junction bases: 8. This CDR3 is 15 amino acids long. CDR3 nucleotide sequence: TGTGCCAGCACGCCCACTAGCGGGATCACCTACGAGCAGTACTTC. Its protein is CASTPTSGITYEQYF.

V usage is TRBV19 and J usage is TRBJ1-5, with D perhaps matching TRBD1 (5 bases). The CDR3 spans 15 residues. Germline V lookup: CDR1 LNHDA, CDR2 SQIVND (reference sequence). Trimming stripped 2 bases from V and 7 bases from J, with 15 bases between. CDR3 nucleotide sequence: TGTGCCAGTAGTATATCAGGGAATGGTTGGCAGCCCCAGCATTTT. Encoded protein: CASSISGNGWQPQHF.

This chain links TRBV29-1 with TRBJ2-7, with D perhaps matching TRBD2 (7 bases). Germline V CDR1 and CDR2: SQVTM, ANQGSEA. CDR3 size: 14 residues. Trimming removed 5 bases from V and 5 bases from J, with 19 bases in between. The CDR3 DNA reads as TGCAGCGTTCCAAGGGGGGGGCCGGGTCACGAGCAGTACTTC. This encodes CSVPRGGPGHEQYF.

The chain carries TRBV23-1 and TRBJ1-2; TRBD1 is a possible D gene (5 bases). TRBV23-1 is filed as an ORF, its function uncertain. This CDR3 spans 14 amino acids. The V and J ends lost 7 bases and 6 bases respectively, with 18 bases between them. The CDR3: CASIHQGWKNGYTF. The DNA for the CDR3 is TGCGCCAGCATCCACCAGGGCTGGAAAAATGGCTACACCTTC.

This chain connects TRBV18 to TRBJ2-2; D not certain. The germline V gene encodes CDR1 KGHSH and CDR2 LQKENI. Between the trimmed V and J ends, which lost 1 base and 4 bases, there was a span of 7 bases. CDR3 length: 14 residues. The CDR3 spells CASSPLGSTGELFF. CDR3 coding DNA: TGTGCCAGCTCACCACTGGGCTCCACCGGGGAGCTGTTTTTT.

The V call is TRBV6-5, the J call TRBJ1-2; D possibly corresponds to TRBD1 (5 bases). Germline V CDR1 and CDR2: MNHEY, SVGAGI. This CDR3 is 15 amino acids long. V was pared by 6 bases and J by 4 bases, with 18 bases between. Written as DNA, the CDR3 is TGTGCCAGCAGGGATCCGACAGCACCCTTCTATGGCTACACCTTC. Translated: CASRDPTAPFYGYTF.

J is TRBJ2-1 and V is TRBV7-9; the match to TRBD2 covers 13 bases. Germline V lookup: CDR1 SEHNR, CDR2 FQNEAQ (reference sequence). The CDR3 length is 19 residues. The ends lost 1 base at V and 4 bases at J; junction bases unmatched: 10. This chain's CDR3 is CASSLGGLAGPGGYNEQFF. CDR3 in DNA: TGTGCCAGCAGCTTAGGGGGACTAGCGGGGCCTGGAGGTTACAATGAGCAGTTCTTC.

The chain links TRBV6-5 to TRBJ1-1; D gene ambiguous. V was clipped by 2 bases and J by 3 bases, with 10 bases between them. CDR1 MNHEY and CDR2 SVGAGI come from the germline V gene. The CDR3 extends over 14 amino acids. The CDR3 region has the DNA TGTGCCAGCAGTTACGCCACAGCGGACACTGAAGCTTTCTTT. Translation: CASSYATADTEAFF.

The chain has TRBV9 and TRBJ2-7, with D uncertain. CDR3 length: 12 amino acids. Germline V gene sequence: CDR1 SGDLS, CDR2 YYNGEE. V lost 0 bases and J 4 bases, leaving 5 bases between the germline ends. The DNA for the CDR3 is TGTGCCAGCAGCGTAGCTAGGTACGAGCAGTACTTC. The encoded protein is CASSVARYEQYF.

This clone appeared a single time. This chain joins TRBV4-2 and TRBJ2-1; no firm D call. Per the germline V gene, CDR1 is LGHNA and CDR2 is YNFKEQ. This CDR3 spans 12 amino acids. Deletions cut 1 base from V and 9 bases from J, with 7 bases between. The CDR3 coding sequence is TGTGCCAGCAGCCAAGTCGGGTTTGAGCAGTTCTTC. Translating gives CASSQVGFEQFF.

The chain has TRBV5-1 and TRBJ2-5; 7 nucleotides match TRBD2. The CDR3 sequence is 16 residues long. Germline CDR1 and CDR2: SGHRS and YFSETQ. The V segment lost 4 bases and the J segment 2 bases; nucleotides outside the gene matches: 11. The CDR3: CASSLRLAPGQETQYF. In DNA, the CDR3 is TGCGCCAGCAGCCTCCGACTAGCCCCAGGGCAAGAGACCCAGTACTTC.

The chain links TRBV27 to TRBJ1-4; D uncertain. Deletions cut 7 bases from V and 8 bases from J, with 8 bases between. CDR1 is MNHEY and CDR2 is SMNVEV in the germline V gene (reference sequence). CDR3 length equals 11 residues. CDR3 sequence (DNA): TGTGCCAGCAAGATGGGCGAAAAACTGTTTTTT. Protein: CASKMGEKLFF.

The V call is TRBV30, the J call TRBJ1-5, with TRBD1 matching 9 bases. The trim removed 1 base at V and 3 bases at J, leaving 4 bases unmatched. The CDR3 runs to 15 residues. CDR1 is GTSNPN and CDR2 is SVGIG in the germline V gene (reference sequence). CDR3 DNA: TGTGCCTGGAGTGCCCGGGACAGGGACAATCAGCCCCAGCATTTT. It translates to CAWSARDRDNQPQHF.

This clone has a handful of counts. The rearrangement links TRBV6-6 to TRBJ2-5, with D maybe TRBD1 (6 bases). Trimming took 2 bases from V and 3 from J, leaving 10 bases between them. The CDR3 sequence is 14 residues long. Germline CDR1 and CDR2: MNHNY and SVGAGI (reference sequence). This chain's CDR3 is CASSYGGREETQYF. As DNA, the CDR3 is TGTGCCAGCAGTTACGGGGGCAGGGAAGAGACCCAGTACTTC.

This chain links TRBV7-2 with TRBJ2-5, with 16 bases matching TRBD2. V dropped 3 bases and J dropped 2; count of bases not matched to a gene: 0. CDR1 is SGHTA and CDR2 is FQGNSA in the germline V gene. This CDR3 spans 16 amino acids. The CDR3, as DNA: TGTGCCAGCAGCTTGGGACTAGCGGGAGGGCAAGAGACCCAGTACTTC. Its translation: CASSLGLAGGQETQYF. The full variable domain, with the rest looked up from reference TRBV7-2 and TRBJ2-5, is GAGVSQSPSNKVTEKGKDVELRCDPISGHTALYWYRQSLGQGLEFLIYFQGNSAPDKSGLPSDRFSAERTGGSVSTLTIQRTQQEDSAVYLCASSLGLAGGQETQYFGPGTRLLVL.

For the CDR3, the DNA is TGTGCCACCTCCTTTGGGCTAATCAACACTGAAGCTTTCTTT. Its protein is CATSFGLINTEAFF. The V gene is TRBV6-1, the J gene TRBJ1-1; D is unresolved. CDR1 and CDR2 (germline): MNHNS, SASEGT. V gave up 10 bases and J gave up 2 bases, with 17 bases separating them. CDR3 length: 14 residues.

This clone rates as medium-sized (0.01 to 0.1%). The chain uses TRBV7-8 and TRBJ1-4, with a tentative D call TRBD1 (5 bases). With 5 bases removed from V and 8 bases from J, the gap between germline ends came to 15 bases. The V gene's germline CDR1 is SGHVS and CDR2 FQNEAQ. CDR3 size: 14 residues. Here the CDR3 DNA reads TGTGCCAGCAGCCCTCCCGGGGGAAACGAAAAACTGTTTTTT. This gives the protein CASSPPGGNEKLFF.

V and J are TRBV28 and TRBJ2-7; perhaps TRBD2 as D (5 bases). V was shortened by 6 bases and J by 6 bases, with 15 bases between the two germline ends. The germline V gene encodes CDR1 MDHEN and CDR2 SYDVKM. The CDR3 runs 13 residues. CDR3 sequence reads: CASRIGVGSEQYF. The CDR3 DNA is TGTGCCAGCAGGATCGGGGTGGGTAGCGAGCAGTACTTC. Together with reference TRBV28 and TRBJ2-7, the CDR3 gives the full variable domain: DVKVTQSSRYLVKRTGEKVFLECVQDMDHENMFWYRQDPGLGLRLIYFSYDVKMKEKGDIPEGYSVSREKKERFSLILESASTNQTSMYLCASRIGVGSEQYFGPGTRLTVT.

The genes are TRBV6-5 and TRBJ1-1; D not certain. Deletions cut 7 bases from V and 1 base from J, with 4 bases between. CDR1 and CDR2 from the germline V gene are MNHEY and SVGAGI. The CDR3 totals 11 residues. The CDR3 DNA sequence: TGTGCCAGCACACAGAACACTGAAGCTTTCTTT. Translation: CASTQNTEAFF.

The genes are TRBV6-5 and TRBJ1-2, with 7 bases fitting TRBD1. There are 15 residues in the CDR3. Germline V CDR1 and CDR2: MNHEY, SVGAGI. The V gene end was trimmed by 4 bases and the J gene end by 0 bases; junction bases not matched to a gene: 5. CDR3 amino acids: CASSFWDSTNYGYTF. CDR3 nucleotide sequence: TGTGCCAGCAGTTTCTGGGACAGCACTAACTATGGCTACACCTTC.